These 26 T cell receptor beta chains originate from one sample sequenced in a study of blood T cells in healthy people across ages. Primed by a sample-barcoded 5' primer and a J-beta primer mix, a second PCR proceeded for 7 to 11 cycles. Using its own MiXCR run on the 5' RACE reads, TCRdb lists one record per CDR3 protein. Of 1.4 million or so distinct CDR3 sequences in the sample, less than 45% were seen once. Sequencing was carried out using blood. The origin of the receptors is a young woman in good health.

In this sample, this clonotype turned up a few times. The V call is TRBV2, the J call TRBJ2-7; a possible D gene is TRBD2 (5 bases). Germline V gene data show CDR1 as SNHLY and CDR2 as FYNNEI. The CDR3 is 13 amino acids. The germline V and J ends were trimmed by 4 bases and 6 bases, with 13 bases remaining between them. The chain's CDR3 is CASSGKIRGEQYF. CDR3 bases: TGTGCCAGCAGTGGAAAGATCCGGGGCGAGCAGTACTTC.

In its sample, this clonotype was seen a few times. V is TRBV11-2 and J is TRBJ2-1; no reliable D call. CDR1 and CDR2 (germline): SGHAT, FQNNGV. The V end lost 0 bases, the J end lost 9 bases, and 9 bases lay between the germline ends. The CDR3 consists of 13 residues. In DNA form, the CDR3 reads TGTGCCAGCAGCTTAGATTACTACGGTGAGCAGTTCTTC. Its translation: CASSLDYYGEQFF.

In its sample, this clonotype was seen a few times. The chain couples TRBV10-3 to TRBJ2-7, with 8 bases that match TRBD1. With 4 bases clipped from V and 1 base from J, the junction kept 6 bases outside the gene matches. The CDR3 spans 15 residues. Germline V gene sequence: CDR1 ENHRY, CDR2 SYGVKD. The CDR3 DNA follows: TGTGCCATCAGTGGACCCGGGACAGGATCCTACGAGCAGTACTTC. Residues: CAISGPGTGSYEQYF.

This clonotype was picked up a small number of times. The chain joins TRBV7-2 to TRBJ2-7; 7 bases are a match to TRBD2. The J call may be mistaken, given a closer DNA end match to TRBJ2-5. This CDR3 is 14 amino acids long. CDR1 and CDR2 from the germline V gene are SGHTA and FQGNSA. This CDR3 reads CASSPSGNLETQYF. In DNA form, the CDR3 reads TGTGCCAGCAGCCCGAGCGGGAATTTAGAGACCCAGTACTTC.

This clonotype was found a few times. The rearrangement joins TRBV4-3 to TRBJ2-5, with a tentative D call TRBD2 (6 bases). The CDR3 loop spans 13 amino acids. The germline V and J ends were trimmed by 1 base and 11 bases, with 14 bases remaining between them. The germline V gene has CDR1 LGHNA and CDR2 YSLEER. The CDR3 DNA is TGCGCCAGCAGCCAAGCCGGGACTCTTAGACAGTACTTC. Translated, it gives CASSQAGTLRQYF.

This chain uses TRBV5-1 with TRBJ1-4; tentative D call: TRBD1 (5 bases). The CDR3 runs 15 residues. The V gene's germline CDR1 is SGHRS and CDR2 YFSETQ. Trimming left V 0 bases short and J 8 bases short, with 14 bases between. CDR3 sequence (DNA): TGCGCCAGCAGCTTGGAAGGGGCAGGGAGCGAAAAACTGTTTTTT. Its translation: CASSLEGAGSEKLFF.

CDR3 sequence (DNA): TGTGCCAGCAGTTTAGGAGACCCGCACAATGAGCAGTTCTTC. It encodes CASSLGDPHNEQFF. The rearrangement uses TRBV12-3 or TRBV12-4 and TRBJ2-1; D is ambiguous. The CDR3 is made up of 14 amino acids. The ends were cut back, 1 base at V and 5 bases at J, with 9 bases in the middle.

V usage is TRBV9 and J usage is TRBJ2-2; D is ambiguous. Per the germline V gene, CDR1 is SGDLS and CDR2 is YYNGEE. Deletions cut 2 bases from V and 5 bases from J, with 7 bases between. The CDR3 has 13 amino acids. In DNA form, the CDR3 reads TGTGCCAGCAGCGTCCAGAGAACCGGGGAGCTGTTTTTT. Protein product: CASSVQRTGELFF.

This CDR3 reads CASKRLYSSQEQFF. The CDR3 nucleotides read TGTGCCAGTAAACGTCTTTATTCGTCGCAGGAGCAGTTCTTC. The genes are TRBV19 and TRBJ2-1; unclear D gene. Trimming removed 7 bases from V and 10 bases from J, with 20 bases in between. The CDR3 contains 14 residues. CDR1 LNHDA and CDR2 SQIVND come from the germline V gene (reference sequence).

The gene calls are TRBV20-1 and TRBJ2-3; perhaps TRBD1 as D (6 bases). Trimming stripped 6 bases from V and 7 bases from J, with 11 bases between. Per the germline V gene, CDR1 is DFQATT and CDR2 is SNEGSKA (reference sequence). The CDR3 sequence is 11 residues long. CDR3 residues: CSATRGNTQYF. CDR3 nucleotides: TGCAGTGCGACCAGGGGAAATACGCAGTATTTT.

The V gene is TRBV20-1, the J gene TRBJ2-7; 10 nucleotides agree with TRBD2. This CDR3 has 14 amino acids. J lost 1 base, V lost 6 bases, and 6 bases had no gene match. Germline CDR1 reads DFQATT; CDR2 reads SNEGSKA (reference sequence). DNA of the CDR3: TGCAGTGCACAGAGCGGGGGGGCATCCTACGAGCAGTACTTC. This sequence encodes CSAQSGGASYEQYF.

A remark on this clonotype: Its ends do not fully match the called genes, so a read error is possible. CDR3 bases: TGCGCCAGCAGTTTCAGGTCGGGTTCCTACGAGCAGTACTTC. This translates into CASSFRSGSYEQYF. This chain uses TRBV6-2 or TRBV6-3 with TRBJ2-7; D gene uncertain. CDR3 length equals 14 residues. Germline V gives CDR1 MNHEY, CDR2 SVGEGT.

The chain combines TRBV4-3 with TRBJ2-1; perhaps TRBD2 as D (5 bases). Germline CDR1 and CDR2: LGHNA and YSLEER. CDR3 size: 15 residues. V dropped 2 bases and J dropped 9 bases, with 17 bases sitting between them. Here the CDR3 DNA reads TGCGCCAGCAGCCAACTGGTGGGAGCCGGAGCTGAGCAGTTCTTC. It encodes CASSQLVGAGAEQFF.

This clonotype has more than one count but fewer than ten. The V gene is TRBV20-1, the J gene TRBJ2-5; D unclear. The V end lost 5 bases, the J end lost 5 bases, and 12 bases lay between the germline ends. The CDR3 spans 12 residues. Per germline, CDR1 DFQATT and CDR2 SNEGSKA (reference sequence). Written as DNA, the CDR3 is TGCAGTGCTGTTCGGGCGGTCGAGACCCAGTACTTC. It is translated as CSAVRAVETQYF.

This clonotype was detected only a few times. This rearrangement joins TRBV24-1 to TRBJ2-3; 12 bases are a match to TRBD2. Germline loops: CDR1 KGHDR, CDR2 SFDVKD. CDR3 length equals 17 residues. V dropped 5 bases and J dropped 3; count of bases not matched to a gene: 8. CDR3: CATSARQTSGRTDTQYF. The CDR3 DNA reads as TGTGCCACCAGTGCCCGCCAGACTAGCGGGAGAACAGATACGCAGTATTTT.

The sample holds one count of this clonotype. The genes are TRBV6-5 and TRBJ2-7; D remains ambiguous. Germline V gene sequence: CDR1 MNHEY, CDR2 SVGAGI. The length of the CDR3 is 13 residues. The V gene lost 0 bases and the J gene lost 1 base, with 4 bases spanning the gap. The CDR3 loop is CASSYSKSYEQYF. As DNA, the CDR3 is TGTGCCAGCAGTTACTCGAAGTCCTACGAGCAGTACTTC.

V is TRBV15 and J is TRBJ1-2; D call uncertain. Trimming pared 3 bases from V and 0 bases from J, leaving 11 bases between. The length of the CDR3 is 15 residues. Germline CDR1 and CDR2: LNHNV and YYDKDF (reference sequence). Here the CDR3 reads CATSRGDTSNYGYTF. CDR3 DNA sequence: TGTGCCACCAGCAGGGGCGACACCTCTAACTATGGCTACACCTTC.

CDR3 sequence reads: CAYTGLSSYNEQFF. The CDR3 bases are TGTGCCTACACTGGTCTGAGCTCCTACAATGAGCAGTTCTTC. The V gene is TRBV30, the J gene TRBJ2-1, with D hard to call. The CDR3 is 14 residues long. Germline V gene data show CDR1 as GTSNPN and CDR2 as SVGIG (reference sequence). Between the trimmed V and J ends, which lost 7 bases and 0 bases, there was a span of 13 bases.

Points on this clonotype: An end of the junction differs from the germline gene, which may be a read error. This chain joins TRBV5-6 and TRBJ2-7; D is unclear. The J call may be in error: the DNA end matches TRBJ2-5 better. Germline assignment: CDR1 SGHDT and CDR2 YYEEEE. The CDR3 sequence is 14 residues long. CDR3 sequence reads: CVSSLLTRSKTQYF. CDR3 nucleotide sequence: TGTGTCAGCAGCCTCCTTACAAGGTCGAAGACCCAGTACTTC.

The CDR3 reads CASPGTGGYEQYF. CDR3 DNA sequence: TGTGCCAGCCCCGGGACAGGGGGATACGAGCAGTACTTC. The rearrangement uses TRBV12-3 or TRBV12-4 and TRBJ2-7, with TRBD1 matching 11 bases. The CDR3 loop spans 13 amino acids. The V and J ends lost 8 bases and 4 bases, in that order; junction bases with no gene match: 4.

The chain links TRBV9 to TRBJ2-5; a weak D match, TRBD2 (5 bases). V lost 3 bases and J lost 11, with 20 bases in between. CDR3 length: 14 residues. CDR1 and CDR2 from the germline V gene are SGDLS and YYNGEE. CDR3 sequence reads: CASSASGPTGEQYF. The CDR3 DNA sequence: TGTGCCAGCAGCGCAAGCGGACCCACCGGTGAGCAGTACTTC.

Only a few counts were recorded for this clonotype. This chain uses TRBV11-2 with TRBJ2-5; perhaps TRBD2 as D (5 bases). V was trimmed by 5 bases and J by 6 bases, leaving 16 bases between them. Germline V gene data show CDR1 as SGHAT and CDR2 as FQNNGV. The CDR3 contains 14 residues. Here the CDR3 reads CASSTRVGVKTQYF. CDR3 nucleotides: TGTGCCAGCAGCACCCGCGTGGGAGTGAAGACCCAGTACTTC.

The chain's CDR3 is CASSHRGTNTEAFF. The CDR3, as DNA: TGCGCCAGCAGCCACCGTGGCACCAACACTGAAGCTTTCTTT. The gene calls are TRBV4-3 and TRBJ1-1, with D hard to call. The CDR3 covers 14 residues. V shed 3 bases and J shed 2 bases, with 10 bases lying between them. Germline V gene data show CDR1 as LGHNA and CDR2 as YSLEER.

The genes are TRBV20-1 and TRBJ1-1; possible D gene TRBD1, 5 bases. The germline CDR1 and CDR2 sequences are DFQATT and SNEGSKA (reference sequence). The CDR3 covers 14 residues. V lost 4 bases to trimming and J lost 4 bases, with 16 bases between them. The CDR3 reads CSANGDSGSTEAFF. CDR3 nucleotide sequence: TGCAGTGCTAACGGGGACTCGGGGAGCACTGAAGCTTTCTTT.

The rearrangement joins TRBV25-1 to TRBJ1-1, with TRBD1 matching over 12 bases. The ends lost 1 base at V and 8 bases at J; junction bases unmatched: 2. The CDR3 length is 14 residues. Germline CDR1 reads MGHDK; CDR2 reads SYGVNS. The CDR3 region has the DNA TGTGCCAGCAGTGAATGGGGACAGGGGGCCGAAGCTTTCTTT. It encodes CASSEWGQGAEAFF.

The chain carries TRBV3-1 and TRBJ2-1; no definite D call. V was pared by 4 bases and J by 8 bases, with 9 bases between. The CDR3 spans 12 residues. Germline-derived CDR1 and CDR2 are LGHDT and YNNKEL (reference sequence). This CDR3 reads CASSRSSHEQFF. CDR3 nucleotides: TGTGCCAGCAGCCGGAGTAGCCATGAGCAGTTCTTC.